This TCR beta chain was obtained from a study of tumor-infiltrating lymphocytes in oesophageal squamous cell carcinoma. TCRdb independently ran MiXCR on the PCR reads; one entry per CDR3 protein. The table records about 17,000 distinct CDR3 sequences, 50% of them present only once. Per germline, CDR1 MNHNS and CDR2 SASEGT. This CDR3 has 13 amino acids. The receptor comes from a male donor with esophageal squamous cell carcinoma. Specimen: esophageal tumor tissue. The rearrangement joins TRBV6-1 to TRBJ2-7, with 8 bases matching TRBD1. The end of the DNA aligns better with TRBJ2-5, so the J call may be wrong. Here the CDR3 reads CASSTGGTETQYF. CDR3 in DNA: TGTGCCAGCAGTACAGGGGGTACGGAGACCCAGTACTTC.